Presented here are 10 T cell receptor beta chains from one specimen sequenced in a study of control samples from healthy donors and cancer patients. Sequenced by immunoSEQ multiplex PCR; TCRdb stores in-frame clones only, minus some. This table has about 140,000 clones, 91% appearing once. The sequenced material came from blood. The receptors shown here come from a man aged 18 to 29 in good health.

This sequence joins TRBV7-2 and TRBJ1-2; D gene unclear. The germline V and J ends were trimmed by 4 bases and 7 bases, with 16 bases remaining between them. CDR1 and CDR2 (germline): SGHTA, FQGNSA. The CDR3 has 14 residues. CDR3 protein: CASSSPGRASGYTF. CDR3 DNA sequence: TGTGCCAGCAGCTCCCCGGGGAGAGCCTCTGGCTACACCTTC. Looking up the rest from reference TRBV7-2 and TRBJ1-2 gives the full variable domain: GAGVSQSPSNKVTEKGKDVELRCDPISGHTALYWYRQSLGQGLEFLIYFQGNSAPDKSGLPSDRFSAERTGGSVSTLTIQRTQQEDSAVYLCASSSPGRASGYTFGSGTRLTVV.

The chain couples TRBV13 to TRBJ1-5; 12 bases agree with TRBD1. In germline, CDR1 is PRHDT, CDR2 FYEKMQ (reference sequence). The CDR3 has 15 residues. With 3 bases clipped from V and 5 bases from J, the junction kept 2 bases outside the gene matches. CDR3 amino acids: CASSLGTGGYQPQHF. The CDR3 nucleotides read TGTGCCAGCAGCTTGGGGACAGGGGGCTATCAGCCCCAGCATTTT.

This clone turned up a few times. The V gene is TRBV4-2, the J gene TRBJ1-4; D gene uncertain. With 1 base removed from V and 7 bases from J, the gap between germline ends came to 16 bases. CDR1 is LGHNA and CDR2 is YNFKEQ in the germline V gene. The CDR3 length is 16 residues. CDR3 protein: CASSQAVGGSSEKLFF. DNA of the CDR3: TGTGCCAGCAGCCAAGCGGTTGGAGGTAGCAGTGAAAAACTGTTTTTT.

The chain has TRBV11-3 and TRBJ1-1; 7 bases align to TRBD1. After removal of 5 bases from V and 4 bases from J, the junction contained 4 bases not matched to a gene. CDR3 length: 13 residues. Germline V CDR1 and CDR2: SGHNT, YENEEA. The DNA for the CDR3 is TGTGCCAGCAGCCGCCAGGGGGGCACTGAAGCTTTCTTT. This translates into CASSRQGGTEAFF. The full variable domain, in which reference TRBV11-3 and TRBJ1-1 provide the parts outside the CDR3, is EAGVVQSPRYKIIEKKQPVAFWCNPISGHNTLYWYLQNLGQGPELLIRYENEEAVDDSQLPKDRFSAERLKGVDSTLKIQPAELGDSAVYLCASSRQGGTEAFFGQGTRLTVV.

In its sample, this clone was seen once. V usage is TRBV3-1 (or the pseudogene TRBV3-2) and J usage is TRBJ1-5; no clear D. Trimming pared 0 bases from V and 7 bases from J, leaving 13 bases between. This CDR3 comprises 15 residues. CDR1 LGHDT and CDR2 YNNKEL come from the germline V gene (reference sequence). The CDR3 DNA sequence: TGTGCCAGCAGCCAAGACCCCTCGGGAGAACAGCCCCAGCATTTT. It encodes CASSQDPSGEQPQHF.

V and J are TRBV27 and TRBJ1-4; no clear D. V lost 8 bases to trimming and J lost 5 bases, with 6 bases between them. CDR3 length: 11 amino acids. Germline CDR1 MNHEY, CDR2 SMNVEV (reference sequence). The CDR3 spells CASGDNEKLFF. The CDR3 region has the DNA TGTGCCAGCGGCGACAATGAAAAACTGTTTTTT.

This chain links TRBV7-9 with TRBJ2-1; 7 bases line up with TRBD2. V shed 5 bases, J shed 2 bases, and the junction held 3 bases outside the gene matches. This CDR3 contains 14 residues. Germline-derived CDR1 and CDR2 are SEHNR and FQNEAQ (reference sequence). CDR3: CASSPSGAYNEQFF. The CDR3 bases are TGTGCCAGCAGCCCGAGCGGGGCCTACAATGAGCAGTTCTTC.

This CDR3 reads CASSQGLRRGSYGYTF. The CDR3 DNA reads as TGTGCCAGCAGCCAAGGGCTACGGCGGGGGTCCTATGGCTACACCTTC. The chain recombines TRBV3-1 (or the pseudogene TRBV3-2) with TRBJ1-2; maybe TRBD1 (5 bases). There are 16 residues in the CDR3. Between the trimmed V and J ends, which lost 1 base and 4 bases, there was a span of 16 bases. CDR1 is LGHDT and CDR2 is YNNKEL in the germline V gene (reference sequence).

This clone showed up just once. The chain recombines TRBV29-1 with TRBJ2-7; 9 bases line up with TRBD1. The CDR3 runs to 14 residues. V was clipped by 6 bases and J by 3 bases; unmatched bases: 9. Germline assignment: CDR1 SQVTM and CDR2 ANQGSEA. The CDR3 spells CSVNSGTGIYEQYF. CDR3 in DNA: TGCAGCGTCAACTCCGGGACAGGGATCTACGAGCAGTACTTC.

In its sample, this clone was seen once. V and J are TRBV11-2 and TRBJ2-7; no clear D gene. The CDR3 covers 14 residues. Germline V gives CDR1 SGHAT, CDR2 FQNNGV. The V end was cut by 5 bases, the J end by 3 bases, with 14 bases between. CDR3 nucleotides: TGTGCCAGCAGCCCAGATCCAAGCTACTACGAGCAGTACTTC. This codes for CASSPDPSYYEQYF.